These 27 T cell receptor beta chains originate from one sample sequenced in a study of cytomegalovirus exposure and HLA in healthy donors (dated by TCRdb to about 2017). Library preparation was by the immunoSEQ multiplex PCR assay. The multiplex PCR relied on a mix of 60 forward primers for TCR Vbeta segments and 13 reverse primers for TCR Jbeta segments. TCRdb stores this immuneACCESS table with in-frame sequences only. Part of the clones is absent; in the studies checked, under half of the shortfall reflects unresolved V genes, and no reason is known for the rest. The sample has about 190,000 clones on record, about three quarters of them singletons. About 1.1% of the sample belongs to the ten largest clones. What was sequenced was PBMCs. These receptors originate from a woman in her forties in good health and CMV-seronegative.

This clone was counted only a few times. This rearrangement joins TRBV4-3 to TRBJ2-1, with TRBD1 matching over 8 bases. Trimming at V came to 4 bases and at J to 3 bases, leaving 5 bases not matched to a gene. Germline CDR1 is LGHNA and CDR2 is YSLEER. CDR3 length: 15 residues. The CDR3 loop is CASSPDRVRYNEQFF. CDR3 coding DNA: TGCGCCAGCAGCCCGGACAGGGTTCGCTACAATGAGCAGTTCTTC.

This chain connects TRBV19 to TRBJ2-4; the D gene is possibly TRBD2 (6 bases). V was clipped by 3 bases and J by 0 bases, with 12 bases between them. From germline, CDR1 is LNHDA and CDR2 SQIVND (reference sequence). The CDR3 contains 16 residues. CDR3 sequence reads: CASSILGAGAKNIQYF. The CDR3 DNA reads TGTGCCAGTAGTATCCTAGGAGCGGGAGCCAAAAACATTCAGTACTTC.

The DNA for the CDR3 is TGCGCCAGCAGCTTTGGAGGGGTAGGAACGAACACCGGGGAGCTGTTTTTT. As protein: CASSFGGVGTNTGELFF. The genes are TRBV5-1 and TRBJ2-2; D perhaps matches TRBD2 (6 bases). This CDR3 has 17 residues. Germline V gene data show CDR1 as SGHRS and CDR2 as YFSETQ. Trimming shortened V by 2 bases and J by 0 bases, and 14 bases separated the two germline ends.

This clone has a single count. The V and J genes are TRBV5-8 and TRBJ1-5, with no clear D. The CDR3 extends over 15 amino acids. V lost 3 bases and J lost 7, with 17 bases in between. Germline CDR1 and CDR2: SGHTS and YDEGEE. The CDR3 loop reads CASSSRLQAAQPQHF. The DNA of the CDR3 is TGTGCCAGCAGCTCCCGTCTTCAGGCCGCGCAGCCCCAGCATTTT.

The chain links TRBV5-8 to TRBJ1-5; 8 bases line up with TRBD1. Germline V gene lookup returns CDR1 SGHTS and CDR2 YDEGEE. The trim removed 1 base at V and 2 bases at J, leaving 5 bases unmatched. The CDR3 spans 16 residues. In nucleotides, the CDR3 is TGTGCCAGCAGCTTGCAGGGGGCGATGGGCAATCAGCCCCAGCATTTT. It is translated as CASSLQGAMGNQPQHF.

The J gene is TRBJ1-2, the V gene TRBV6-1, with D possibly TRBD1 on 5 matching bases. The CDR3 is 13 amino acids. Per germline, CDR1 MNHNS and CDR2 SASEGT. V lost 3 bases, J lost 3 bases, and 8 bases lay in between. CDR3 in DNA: TGTGCCAGCAGTGACAGGGTTGACTATGGCTACACCTTC. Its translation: CASSDRVDYGYTF.

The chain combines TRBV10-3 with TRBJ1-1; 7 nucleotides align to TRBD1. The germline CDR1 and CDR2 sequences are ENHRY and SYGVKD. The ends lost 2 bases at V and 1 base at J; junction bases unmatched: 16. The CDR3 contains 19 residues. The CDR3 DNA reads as TGTGCCATCAGTGAGAGGGGTTCAGGGGGGATAAGTGGGAACACTGAAGCTTTCTTT. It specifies CAISERGSGGISGNTEAFF.

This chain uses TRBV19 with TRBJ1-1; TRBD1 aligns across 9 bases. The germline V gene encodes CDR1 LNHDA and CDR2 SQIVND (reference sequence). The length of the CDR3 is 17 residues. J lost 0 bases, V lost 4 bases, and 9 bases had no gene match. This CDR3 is CASSTLQDRGMNTEAFF. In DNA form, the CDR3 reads TGTGCCAGTAGTACACTACAAGACAGGGGGATGAACACTGAAGCTTTCTTT.

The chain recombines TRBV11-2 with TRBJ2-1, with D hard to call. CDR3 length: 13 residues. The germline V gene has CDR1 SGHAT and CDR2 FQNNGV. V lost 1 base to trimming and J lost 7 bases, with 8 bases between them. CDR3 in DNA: TGTGCCAGCAGCTTAGGCGCCCCGAATGAGCAGTTCTTC. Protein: CASSLGAPNEQFF. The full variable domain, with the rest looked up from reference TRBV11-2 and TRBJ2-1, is EAGVAQSPRYKIIEKRQSVAFWCNPISGHATLYWYQQILGQGPKLLIQFQNNGVVDDSQLPKDRFSAERLKGVDSTLKIQPAKLEDSAVYLCASSLGAPNEQFFGPGTRLTVL.

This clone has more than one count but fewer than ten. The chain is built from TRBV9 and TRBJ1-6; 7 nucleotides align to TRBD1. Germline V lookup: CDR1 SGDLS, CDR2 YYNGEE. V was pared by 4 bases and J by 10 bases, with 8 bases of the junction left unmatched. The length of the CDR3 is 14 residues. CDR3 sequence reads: CASSPRQGGSPLHF. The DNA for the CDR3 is TGTGCCAGCAGCCCCCGACAGGGCGGCTCACCCCTCCACTTT. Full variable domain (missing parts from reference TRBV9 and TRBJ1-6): DSGVTQTPKHLITATGQRVTLRCSPRSGDLSVYWYQQSLDQGLQFLIQYYNGEERAKGNILERFSAQQFPDLHSELNLSSLELGDSALYFCASSPRQGGSPLHFGNGTRLTVT.

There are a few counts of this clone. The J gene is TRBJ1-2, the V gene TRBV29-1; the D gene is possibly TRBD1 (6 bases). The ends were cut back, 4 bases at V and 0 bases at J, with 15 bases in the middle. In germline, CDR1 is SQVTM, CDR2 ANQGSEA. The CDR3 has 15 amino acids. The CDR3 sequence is CSVGSGVLSNYGYTF. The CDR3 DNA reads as TGCAGCGTTGGATCAGGGGTCCTTTCTAACTATGGCTACACCTTC.

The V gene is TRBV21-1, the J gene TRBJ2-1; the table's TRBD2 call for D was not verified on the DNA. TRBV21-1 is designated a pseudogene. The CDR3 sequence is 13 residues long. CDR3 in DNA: TGTGCCAGCAGCAAACTGTACGGGAATGAGCAGTTCTTC. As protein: CASSKLYGNEQFF.

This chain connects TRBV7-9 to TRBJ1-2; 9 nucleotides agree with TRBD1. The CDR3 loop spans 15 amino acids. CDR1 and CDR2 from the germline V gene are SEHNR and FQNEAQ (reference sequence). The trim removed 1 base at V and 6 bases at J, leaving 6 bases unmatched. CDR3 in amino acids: CASSLVGGTGNGYTF. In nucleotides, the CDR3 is TGTGCCAGCAGCTTAGTTGGCGGGACAGGGAATGGCTACACCTTC.

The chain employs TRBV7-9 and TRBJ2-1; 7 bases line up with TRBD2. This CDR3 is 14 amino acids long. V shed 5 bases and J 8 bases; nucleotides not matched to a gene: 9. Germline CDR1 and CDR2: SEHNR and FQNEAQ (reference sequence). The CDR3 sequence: CASSGLGAVYEQFF. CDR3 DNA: TGTGCCAGCAGCGGACTAGGAGCCGTCTATGAGCAGTTCTTC.

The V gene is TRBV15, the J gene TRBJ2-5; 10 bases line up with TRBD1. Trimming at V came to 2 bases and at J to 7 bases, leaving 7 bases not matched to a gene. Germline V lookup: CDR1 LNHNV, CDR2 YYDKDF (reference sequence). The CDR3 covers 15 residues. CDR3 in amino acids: CATSRRQGAQGTQYF. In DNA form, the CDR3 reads TGTGCCACCAGCAGAAGACAGGGGGCGCAGGGGACCCAGTACTTC.

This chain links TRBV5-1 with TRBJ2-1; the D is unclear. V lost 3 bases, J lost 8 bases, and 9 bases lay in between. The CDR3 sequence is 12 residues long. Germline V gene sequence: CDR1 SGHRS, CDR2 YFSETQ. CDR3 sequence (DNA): TGCGCCAGCAGCTCCCCCCCGGATGAGCAGTTCTTC. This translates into CASSSPPDEQFF.

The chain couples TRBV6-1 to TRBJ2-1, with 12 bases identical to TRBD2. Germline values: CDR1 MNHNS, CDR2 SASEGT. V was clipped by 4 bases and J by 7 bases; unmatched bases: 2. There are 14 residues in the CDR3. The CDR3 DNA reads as TGTGCCAGCAGTGTAGGGACTAGCGGGAATGAGCAGTTCTTC. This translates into CASSVGTSGNEQFF.

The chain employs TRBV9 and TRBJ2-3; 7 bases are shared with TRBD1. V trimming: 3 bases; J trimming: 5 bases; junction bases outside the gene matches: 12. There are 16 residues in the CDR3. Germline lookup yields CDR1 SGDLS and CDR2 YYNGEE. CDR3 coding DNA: TGTGCCAGCAGCGGGGACAGTTTATTTGAAGGAGATACGCAGTATTTT. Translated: CASSGDSLFEGDTQYF.

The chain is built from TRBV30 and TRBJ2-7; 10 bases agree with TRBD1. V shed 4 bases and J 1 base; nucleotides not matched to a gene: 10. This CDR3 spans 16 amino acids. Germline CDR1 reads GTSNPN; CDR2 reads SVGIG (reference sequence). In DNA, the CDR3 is TGTGCCTGGAATGTACAAGACAGGGGGCTTTCCTACGAGCAGTACTTC. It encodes CAWNVQDRGLSYEQYF.

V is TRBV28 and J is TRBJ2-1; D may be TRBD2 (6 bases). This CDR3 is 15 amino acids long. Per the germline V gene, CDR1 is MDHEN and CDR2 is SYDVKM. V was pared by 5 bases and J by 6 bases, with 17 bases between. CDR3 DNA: TGTGCCAGCAGTCCCGCCGGGGGAGAAGGCAATGAGCAGTTCTTC. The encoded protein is CASSPAGGEGNEQFF.

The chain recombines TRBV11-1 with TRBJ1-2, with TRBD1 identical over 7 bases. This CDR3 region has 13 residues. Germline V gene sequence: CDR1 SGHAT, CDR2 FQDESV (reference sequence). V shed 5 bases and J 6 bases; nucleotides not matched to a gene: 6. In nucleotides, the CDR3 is TGTGCCAGCAGCCCGACAGGGATTCATGGCTACACCTTC. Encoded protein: CASSPTGIHGYTF.

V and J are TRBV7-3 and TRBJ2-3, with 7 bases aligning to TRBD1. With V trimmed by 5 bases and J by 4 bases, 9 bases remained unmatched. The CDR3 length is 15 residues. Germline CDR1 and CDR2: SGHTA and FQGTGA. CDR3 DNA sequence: TGTGCCAGCAGCCAAGACAGGGAATTTTCAGATACGCAGTATTTT. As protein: CASSQDREFSDTQYF.

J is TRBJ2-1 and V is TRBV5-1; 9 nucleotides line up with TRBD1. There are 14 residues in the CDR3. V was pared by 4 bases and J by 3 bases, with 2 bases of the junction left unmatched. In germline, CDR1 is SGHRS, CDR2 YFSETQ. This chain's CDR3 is CASSGGQGYNEQFF. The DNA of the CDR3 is TGCGCCAGCAGCGGGGGACAGGGCTACAATGAGCAGTTCTTC.

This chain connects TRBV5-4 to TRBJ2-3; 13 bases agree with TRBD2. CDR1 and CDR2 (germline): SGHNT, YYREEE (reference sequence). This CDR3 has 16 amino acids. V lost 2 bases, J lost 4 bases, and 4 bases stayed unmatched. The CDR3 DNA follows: TGTGCCAGCAGCTTAAGGACTAGCGGGAGTTCAGATACGCAGTATTTT. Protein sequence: CASSLRTSGSSDTQYF.

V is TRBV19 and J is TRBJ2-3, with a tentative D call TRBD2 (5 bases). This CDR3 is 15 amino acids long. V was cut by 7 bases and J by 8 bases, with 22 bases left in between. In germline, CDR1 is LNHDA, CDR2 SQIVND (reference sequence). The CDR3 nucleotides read TGTGCCAGTACTCCGGCGGCCCAGCGTGCGGGTACGCAGTATTTT. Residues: CASTPAAQRAGTQYF. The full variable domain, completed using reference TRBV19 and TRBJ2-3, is DGGITQSPKYLFRKEGQNVTLSCEQNLNHDAMYWYRQDPGQGLRLIYYSQIVNDFQKGDIAEGYSVSREKKESFPLTVTSAQKNPTAFYLCASTPAAQRAGTQYFGPGTRLTVL.

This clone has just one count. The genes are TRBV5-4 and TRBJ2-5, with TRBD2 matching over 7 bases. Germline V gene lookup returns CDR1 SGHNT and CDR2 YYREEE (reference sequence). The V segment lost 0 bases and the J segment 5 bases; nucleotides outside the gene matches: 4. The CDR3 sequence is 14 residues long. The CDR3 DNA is TGTGCCAGCAGCTTGGCTGGCGGGAGTGAGACCCAGTACTTC. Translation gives CASSLAGGSETQYF.

The CDR3 region is CASSLEFSGTGDTQYF. In DNA form, the CDR3 reads TGTGCCAGCAGCTTAGAATTTAGCGGGACGGGAGATACGCAGTATTTT. The V and J genes are TRBV7-9 and TRBJ2-3, with 8 nucleotides matching TRBD2. V dropped 1 base and J dropped 5; count of bases not matched to a gene: 8. CDR1 SEHNR and CDR2 FQNEAQ come from the germline V gene (reference sequence). The CDR3 spans 16 residues. The whole variable domain, filled in from reference TRBV7-9 and TRBJ2-3, reads DTGVSQNPRHKITKRGQNVTFRCDPISEHNRLYWYRQTLGQGPEFLTYFQNEAQLEKSRLLSDRFSAERPKGSFSTLEIQRTEQGDSAMYLCASSLEFSGTGDTQYFGPGTRLTVL.